A single sample gave rise to the 17 T cell receptor beta chains below, sequenced in a study of T cells after yellow fever vaccination. TCRdb used MiXCR to reprocess the 5' RACE reads, holding one entry per CDR3 protein. Of about 350,000 distinct CDR3 sequences in the sample, approximately 4% were seen once. Sequenced material: PBMCs, taken 5 days after the yellow fever booster vaccination. These receptors all come from a young man who received the YFV17D yellow fever vaccine.

The chain has TRBV15 and TRBJ2-1, with a tentative D call TRBD1 (6 bases). This CDR3 spans 13 amino acids. Germline V gene data show CDR1 as LNHNV and CDR2 as YYDKDF (reference sequence). V lost 4 bases and J 10 bases, leaving 14 bases between the germline ends. The CDR3 sequence is CATSKIQGWEQFF. CDR3 nucleotide sequence: TGTGCCACCAGCAAAATACAGGGTTGGGAGCAGTTCTTC.

This clonotype was found many times. This chain links TRBV4-1 with TRBJ1-4, with a possible D match to TRBD1 (6 bases). This CDR3 contains 17 residues. Trimming pared 4 bases from V and 3 bases from J, leaving 18 bases between. The germline V gene has CDR1 MGHRA and CDR2 YSYEKL. As DNA, the CDR3 is TGCGCCAGCAGCCCTCTCTTAAAGGGGGTATCTAATGAAAAACTGTTTTTT. Translation: CASSPLLKGVSNEKLFF.

This clonotype appeared a few times. The chain links TRBV20-1 to TRBJ2-3; 13 bases align to TRBD2. The CDR3 spans 14 residues. The germline CDR1 and CDR2 sequences are DFQATT and SNEGSKA (reference sequence). V gave up 0 bases and J gave up 7 bases; unmatched junction bases: 1. The CDR3 reads CSARELAGGNTQYF. In nucleotides, the CDR3 is TGCAGTGCTAGAGAACTAGCGGGGGGGAATACGCAGTATTTT.

The CDR3 DNA reads TGTGCCAGCAGTTATCGAACGGGGGGGCTGGAGACCCAGTACTTC. This translates into CASSYRTGGLETQYF. V gene TRBV6-6 combines with J gene TRBJ2-5, with 8 bases identical to TRBD2. The CDR3 has 15 amino acids. With 3 bases clipped from V and 5 bases from J, the junction kept 8 bases outside the gene matches. Germline lookup yields CDR1 MNHNY and CDR2 SVGAGI (reference sequence).

This clonotype was seen a few times. This rearrangement joins TRBV25-1 to TRBJ2-7; no clear D. Germline V gene lookup returns CDR1 MGHDK and CDR2 SYGVNS. Trimming cost V 1 base and J 6 bases, with 13 bases left between them. CDR3 length equals 14 residues. The CDR3 sequence: CASSESAGWAEQYF. Here the CDR3 DNA reads TGTGCCAGCAGTGAATCGGCCGGGTGGGCCGAGCAGTACTTC.

This clonotype was seen a handful of times. J is TRBJ1-6 and V is TRBV20-1; D unresolved. Germline V gene lookup returns CDR1 DFQATT and CDR2 SNEGSKA (reference sequence). Trimming pared 1 base from V and 7 bases from J, leaving 5 bases between. The CDR3 runs to 12 residues. Here the CDR3 reads CSARAGNSPLHF. CDR3 coding DNA: TGCAGTGCTAGAGCGGGAAATTCACCCCTCCACTTT.

The rearrangement uses TRBV20-1 and TRBJ1-3, with unresolved D. V was trimmed by 5 bases and J by 0 bases, leaving 11 bases between them. Per germline, CDR1 DFQATT and CDR2 SNEGSKA (reference sequence). The CDR3 has 14 residues. In DNA form, the CDR3 reads TGCAGTGCTGGAAGCCGACCCTCTGGAAACACCATATATTTT. Its protein is CSAGSRPSGNTIYF.

CDR3 amino acids: CASSQARGAYEQYV. For the CDR3, the DNA is TGTGCCAGCAGCCAGGCCCGAGGCGCATACGAGCAGTACGTC. The chain links TRBV7-9 to TRBJ2-7; D is unresolved. Germline V gene lookup returns CDR1 SEHNR and CDR2 FQNEAQ (reference sequence). This CDR3 is built from 14 residues. Deletions cut 5 bases from V and 4 bases from J, with 15 bases between.

This clonotype was counted between two and nine times. The rearrangement joins TRBV6-5 to TRBJ1-4; D perhaps matches TRBD1 (6 bases). V lost 6 bases and J 5 bases, leaving 10 bases between the germline ends. The CDR3 contains 13 residues. Germline V gene data show CDR1 as MNHEY and CDR2 as SVGAGI. The CDR3 bases are TGTGCCAGCAGAACCGGACAGAATGAAAAACTGTTTTTT. Encoded protein: CASRTGQNEKLFF.

The chain carries TRBV9 and TRBJ2-4; TRBD1 matches 10 bases. Trimming took 3 bases from V and 15 from J; bases not matched to a gene: 12. Looked up from germline, CDR1 is SGDLS and CDR2 is YYNGEE. This CDR3 spans 14 amino acids. The CDR3 loop reads CASSARDRGDLRYF. The CDR3 bases are TGTGCCAGCAGCGCCCGGGACAGGGGAGATCTTAGGTACTTC.

J is TRBJ2-3 and V is TRBV24-1; D is undetermined. With 0 bases removed from V and 10 bases from J, the gap between germline ends came to 10 bases. Germline assignment: CDR1 KGHDR and CDR2 SFDVKD. This CDR3 has 13 amino acids. The CDR3: CATSDLEDLAQYF. The CDR3 nucleotides read TGTGCCACCAGTGATTTGGAGGACCTGGCGCAGTATTTT.

This clonotype was found many times. The J gene is TRBJ2-3, the V gene TRBV7-3; TRBD2 is a possible D gene (6 bases). The CDR3 covers 14 residues. Germline-derived CDR1 and CDR2 are SGHTA and FQGTGA. The V end lost 3 bases, the J end lost 5 bases, and 12 bases lay between the germline ends. The CDR3 sequence: CASSFSGGRDTQYF. The CDR3 DNA reads as TGTGCCAGCAGCTTCAGTGGGGGGAGAGATACGCAGTATTTT.

Only a few counts were recorded for this clonotype. The rearrangement joins TRBV5-1 to TRBJ2-7, with TRBD1 as a possible D gene (6 bases). Per germline, CDR1 SGHRS and CDR2 YFSETQ. The CDR3 sequence is 17 residues long. V shed 0 bases and J shed 2 bases, with 18 bases lying between them. The CDR3 region is CASSLEPQGPLTYEQYF. The CDR3 region has the DNA TGCGCCAGCAGCTTGGAACCACAGGGTCCTCTAACCTACGAGCAGTACTTC. The entire variable domain, with the rest obtained from reference TRBV5-1 and TRBJ2-7, is as follows: KAGVTQTPRYLIKTRGQQVTLSCSPISGHRSVSWYQQTPGQGLQFLFEYFSETQRNKGNFPGRFSGRQFSNSRSEMNVSTLELGDSALYLCASSLEPQGPLTYEQYFGPGTRLTVT.

Ten or more counts support this clonotype. V gene TRBV7-9 combines with J gene TRBJ2-1; a weak D match, TRBD2 (5 bases). The CDR3 has 16 residues. Per the germline V gene, CDR1 is SEHNR and CDR2 is FQNEAQ (reference sequence). V was cut by 4 bases and J by 5 bases, with 18 bases left in between. In DNA form, the CDR3 reads TGTGCCAGCAGCTCCCCTCCCTCGGACGGGGACAATGAGCAGTTCTTC. Amino acids: CASSSPPSDGDNEQFF. Full variable domain (rest looked up from reference TRBV7-9 and TRBJ2-1): DTGVSQNPRHKITKRGQNVTFRCDPISEHNRLYWYRQTLGQGPEFLTYFQNEAQLEKSRLLSDRFSAERPKGSFSTLEIQRTEQGDSAMYLCASSSPPSDGDNEQFFGPGTRLTVL.

This clonotype was counted at least ten times. The rearrangement joins TRBV10-3 to TRBJ1-1; D is ambiguous. The CDR3 extends over 17 amino acids. The germline CDR1 and CDR2 sequences are ENHRY and SYGVKD. Trimming left V 0 bases short and J 1 base short, with 15 bases between. In DNA, the CDR3 is TGTGCCATCAGTGAGTCGCTCGGCACTTTCCCGAACACTGAAGCTTTCTTT. It translates to CAISESLGTFPNTEAFF.

Many counts were recorded for this clonotype. The rearrangement links TRBV12-3 or TRBV12-4 to TRBJ2-3; TRBD2 aligns across 9 bases. The ends lost 5 bases at V and 8 bases at J; junction bases unmatched: 8. CDR3 length: 14 residues. The CDR3 DNA reads as TGTGCCAGCAGTCAAAGCGGGGGGTACCGTACGCAGTATTTT. Amino acids: CASSQSGGYRTQYF.

At least ten counts were recorded for this clonotype. The rearrangement links TRBV20-1 to TRBJ1-2; 7 bases align to TRBD1. Germline CDR1 reads DFQATT; CDR2 reads SNEGSKA (reference sequence). V lost 5 bases and J lost 4; bases outside the gene matches: 7. The CDR3 consists of 13 residues. The CDR3 reads CSAPRGGGYGYTF. The CDR3 coding sequence is TGCAGTGCTCCCAGGGGGGGCGGCTATGGCTACACCTTC.